The present TCR beta chain was sequenced within a study of control samples from healthy donors and cancer patients. Generated by immunoSEQ multiplex PCR, the TCRdb table keeps only in-frame clones and is missing some. The sample includes roughly 38,000 clones, roughly 92% seen only once; the top ten take around 3.9%. The ends were cut back, 4 bases at V and 4 bases at J, with 4 bases in the middle. This CDR3 spans 11 amino acids. Germline V gene lookup returns CDR1 MNHEY and CDR2 SVGAGI. Sample: blood. The rearrangement uses TRBV6-5 and TRBJ1-2; D unclear. The clonotype originates from a woman in her fifties or sixties in good health. The CDR3 region has the DNA TGTGCCAGCAGTTCCCTCTATGGCTACACCTTC. Translation gives CASSSLYGYTF.